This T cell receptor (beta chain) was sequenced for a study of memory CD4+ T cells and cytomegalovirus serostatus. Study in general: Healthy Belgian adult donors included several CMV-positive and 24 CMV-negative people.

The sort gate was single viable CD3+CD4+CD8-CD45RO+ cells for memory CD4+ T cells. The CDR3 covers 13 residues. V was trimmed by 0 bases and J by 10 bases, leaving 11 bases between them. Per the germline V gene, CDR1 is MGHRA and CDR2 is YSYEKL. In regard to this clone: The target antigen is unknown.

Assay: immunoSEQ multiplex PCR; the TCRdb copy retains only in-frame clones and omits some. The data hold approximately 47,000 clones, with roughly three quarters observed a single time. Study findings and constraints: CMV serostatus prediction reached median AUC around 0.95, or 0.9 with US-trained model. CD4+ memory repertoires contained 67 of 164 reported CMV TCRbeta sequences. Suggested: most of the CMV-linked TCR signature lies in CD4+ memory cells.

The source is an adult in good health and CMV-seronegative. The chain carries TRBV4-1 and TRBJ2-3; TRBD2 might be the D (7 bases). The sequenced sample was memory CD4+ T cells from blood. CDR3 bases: TGCGCCAGCAGCCAAGATGCGGGGGCGGCGCAGTATTTT. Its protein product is CASSQDAGAAQYF.